This is a list of T cell receptor beta chains from one sample in a study of CD8 T cells in Susac syndrome. TCRdb re-called the immunoSEQ multiplex PCR reads through MiXCR, storing one row per CDR3 protein. The sample shows approximately 190,000 distinct CDR3 sequences, 93% of them seen only once. What was sequenced was CD4+ T cells from PBMCs. These receptors were collected from a human donor in good health. CDR3s leave out the opening cysteine and the closing phenylalanine or tryptophan.

V: TRBV7-9; J: TRBJ1-1; CDR3: ASSLKTELPEAF
V: TRBV20-1; J: TRBJ1-1; CDR3: SAVLGGNTEAF
V: TRBV29-1; J: TRBJ1-1; CDR3: SVVLDVEAF
V: TRBV3-1; J: TRBJ2-6; CDR3: ASSHGANVLT
V: TRBV10-3; J: TRBJ1-1; CDR3: AISDYGTGATEAF
V: TRBV7-2; J: TRBJ2-5; CDR3: ASSPRETQY
V: TRBV4-2; J: TRBJ2-2; CDR3: ASSQDGGGGSTGELF
V: TRBV19; J: TRBJ2-7; CDR3: ASRRGQNYEQY
V: TRBV6-5; J: TRBJ2-7; CDR3: ASSSRTGGPYEQY
V: TRBV5-1; J: TRBJ1-6; CDR3: ASSLAIGGAHNSPLH
V: TRBV6-5; J: TRBJ1-1; CDR3: ASSYPLGTEAF
V: TRBV5-1; J: TRBJ2-5; CDR3: ASSLDTGFGTQY
V: TRBV28; J: TRBJ2-4; CDR3: ASIPGTGGLAKNIQY
V: TRBV19; J: TRBJ1-5; CDR3: ASSIEGRGNQPQH
V: TRBV29-1; J: TRBJ2-5; CDR3: SVATILRETQY
V: TRBV6-2/TRBV6-3; J: TRBJ1-5; CDR3: ASSSSGTASNQPQH
V: TRBV20-1; J: TRBJ1-6; CDR3: SAPSGTGGSMSSYNSPLH
V: TRBV4-2; J: TRBJ1-5; CDR3: ASSQDHSNQPQH
V: TRBV12-3/TRBV12-4; J: TRBJ2-1; CDR3: ASRLRAEQF
V: TRBV6-2/TRBV6-3; J: TRBJ2-5; CDR3: ASSYLRGGGLKETQY
V: TRBV3-1; J: TRBJ2-5; CDR3: ASSRWADRGETQY
V: TRBV4-3; J: TRBJ2-2; CDR3: ASSHATLGGRGNTGELF
V: TRBV10-3; J: TRBJ1-2; CDR3: AITPGQTYGYT
V: TRBV5-1; J: TRBJ1-1; CDR3: ASSFYRNTEAF
V: TRBV20-1; J: TRBJ1-5; CDR3: SATRGNQPQH
V: TRBV29-1; J: TRBJ2-1; CDR3: SVEEKSGSYNEQF
V: TRBV3-1; J: TRBJ2-5; CDR3: ASSQSMGPQETQY
V: TRBV3-1; J: TRBJ1-1; CDR3: ASSPRLTGNTEAF
V: TRBV5-1; J: TRBJ2-5; CDR3: ASSLSGRYQETQY